These 7 T cell receptor beta chains share one sample of origin, sequenced in a study of blood T cell repertoires in COVID-19. Method: immunoSEQ multiplex PCR; TCRdb's copy keeps in-frame clones and lacks some. The sample contains 150,000 or so clones, about 80% of which appear only once. Sequencing input: PBMCs or T cells enriched from blood (not recorded which). The receptors derive from a middle-aged man who had recovered from COVID-19.

In its sample, this clone was seen once. The CDR3 sequence is CSVAERETQYF. DNA of the CDR3: TGCAGCGTCGCGGAGCGCGAGACCCAGTACTTC. This chain connects TRBV29-1 to TRBJ2-5; no firm D call. The ends were cut back, 6 bases at V and 5 bases at J, with 10 bases in the middle. The germline V gene has CDR1 SQVTM and CDR2 ANQGSEA. CDR3 length: 11 residues. The full variable domain, in which reference TRBV29-1 and TRBJ2-5 provide the parts outside the CDR3, is SAVISQKPSRDICQRGTSLTIQCQVDSQVTMMFWYRQQPGQSLTLIATANQGSEATYESGFVIDKFPISRPNLTFSTLTVSNMSPEDSSIYLCSVAERETQYFGPGTRLLVL.

The rearrangement joins TRBV6-4 to TRBJ2-3; 10 nucleotides align to TRBD1. The CDR3 is 15 amino acids. The V gene end was trimmed by 6 bases and the J gene end by 5 bases; junction bases not matched to a gene: 8. The V gene's germline CDR1 is MRHNA and CDR2 SNTAGT. CDR3 nucleotide sequence: TGTGCCAGCAGCCTCGACAGGGGGCGGATAGATACGCAGTATTTT. Residues: CASSLDRGRIDTQYF.

The CDR3 loop is CASSQDNYFNSPLHF. The CDR3, as DNA: TGCGCCAGCAGCCAAGATAACTACTTTAATTCACCCCTCCACTTT. This sequence joins TRBV4-3 and TRBJ1-6; D gene unclear. There are 15 residues in the CDR3. The V end lost 0 bases, the J end lost 6 bases, and 9 bases lay between the germline ends. Germline values: CDR1 LGHNA, CDR2 YSLEER.

This clone was observed once. Additional DNA sequences in this sample encode the identical CDR3. The chain links TRBV5-1 to TRBJ2-3; TRBD1 matches 8 bases. After removal of 4 bases from V and 4 bases from J, the junction contained 5 bases not matched to a gene. This CDR3 comprises 14 residues. Germline CDR1 is SGHRS and CDR2 is YFSETQ. As DNA, the CDR3 is TGCGCCAGCAGCCTAGGACAGGGCGCAGATACGCAGTATTTT. It yields the protein CASSLGQGADTQYF.

The chain has TRBV7-2 and TRBJ1-6, with D unresolved. V gave up 4 bases and J gave up 8 bases, with 12 bases separating them. Germline lookup yields CDR1 SGHTA and CDR2 FQGNSA. This CDR3 contains 14 residues. CDR3 protein: CASSSRLGHSPLHF. The CDR3, as DNA: TGTGCCAGCAGCTCTCGACTAGGGCATTCACCCCTCCACTTT.

The rearrangement joins TRBV13 to TRBJ2-2, with TRBD2 matching 12 bases. J gave up 5 bases and V 8 bases, and 6 bases lay outside the gene matches. The germline CDR1 and CDR2 sequences are PRHDT and FYEKMQ (reference sequence). The CDR3 spans 15 residues. CDR3 in DNA: TGTGCCAGCGCCGCAGGACTAGCGGGGACCGGGGAGCTGTTTTTT. Its protein is CASAAGLAGTGELFF.

This clone was counted only a few times. This chain links TRBV9 with TRBJ2-7; 7 bases fit TRBD1. Trimming removed 3 bases from V and 6 bases from J; junction bases left unmatched: 6. The CDR3 consists of 13 residues. Germline V lookup: CDR1 SGDLS, CDR2 YYNGEE. The CDR3 DNA is TGTGCCAGCAGCGGACGGACAGGATCCGAGCAGTACTTC. This gives the protein CASSGRTGSEQYF.